This TCR beta chain is from a study of kidney transplant recipient with SARS-CoV-2 infection. J gave up 8 bases and V 5 bases, and 8 bases lay outside the gene matches. The CDR3 is 15 amino acids. Per the germline V gene, CDR1 is MDHEN and CDR2 is SYDVKM. From the reads, TCRdb called clonotypes with MiXCR, one entry per CDR3 protein. The sample includes approximately 250,000 distinct CDR3 sequences, more than 25% of them seen just once. This clonotype was recorded many times. This chain uses TRBV28 with TRBJ1-4; the match to TRBD1 covers 10 bases. Here the sequenced sample was a blood sample, taken at baseline and on approximately day 120 from a kidney transplant recipient. The source of this sequence is a male patient aged 30 to 40 who had COVID-19 and was a kidney transplant recipient. Some T cells may possibly be graft donor cells. CDR3 loop: CASSAAGTGDEKLFF. CDR3 sequence (DNA): TGTGCCAGCAGTGCCGCCGGGACAGGGGACGAAAAACTGTTTTTT.